This T cell receptor (beta chain) was sequenced for a study of T-cell reconstitution after alpha-beta-depleted transplantation in children. TCRbeta library construction was performed incorporating unique molecular identifiers. TCRdb re-analysed the PCR reads in MiXCR, keeping a single row per CDR3 protein. The table has around 680,000 distinct CDR3 sequences, around a sixth seen once. The germline gives CDR1 DFQATT, CDR2 SNEGSKA (reference sequence). CDR3 length: 14 residues. Regarding this clonotype: A much larger clone differs by one base, so this may be a read error.

The origin of this receptor is a human donor who donated a stem cell graft to a child with acute myeloid leukemia. The sample here was PBMCs from the stem cell graft donor, taken from the stem cell graft. The rearrangement joins TRBV20-1 to TRBJ1-1, with D perhaps TRBD1 (6 bases). CDR3 protein: CSARLRGGHTEVFF. The CDR3 nucleotides read TGCAGTGCTAGACTCCGAGGGGGGCACACTGAAGTTTTCTTT.